These 4 T cell receptor beta chains were sequenced from one sample in a study of CD8+ T cells in alopecia areata. cDNA serving as the sequencing template came from extracted, reverse transcribed RNA. Using immunoSEQ multiplex PCR, the repertoire was profiled, and TCRdb retains in-frame clones only, with some absent. The data contain 150,000 to 200,000 clones, 58% of them singletons. As to treatment: oral pan-JAK inhibitor, 5-10 mg twice daily. The sample in question was CD4+ T cells sorted from blood, obtained between weeks 55 and 65, from a patient treated with tofacitinib. The receptors here all came from a human donor with alopecia areata.

V is TRBV30 and J is TRBJ2-1; the match to TRBD1 covers 7 bases. CDR3 length: 11 amino acids. The germline V gene encodes CDR1 GTSNPN and CDR2 SVGIG (reference sequence). The V segment lost 4 bases and the J segment 7 bases; nucleotides outside the gene matches: 1. This CDR3 is CAWTRGNEQFF. Written as DNA, the CDR3 is TGTGCCTGGACCAGGGGGAATGAGCAGTTCTTC.

The rearrangement uses TRBV7-3 and TRBJ1-1; unclear D gene. The V end lost 1 base, the J end lost 2 bases, and 11 bases lay between the germline ends. The germline gives CDR1 SGHTA, CDR2 FQGTGA. The CDR3 contains 15 residues. The CDR3 spells CASSLMGGSNTEAFF. The CDR3 DNA reads TGTGCCAGCAGCTTAATGGGAGGGAGTAACACTGAAGCTTTCTTT.

This clone was counted a single time. The chain recombines TRBV7-9 with TRBJ1-4; TRBD1 might be the D (5 bases). Germline V gene lookup returns CDR1 SEHNR and CDR2 FQNEAQ (reference sequence). V gave up 10 bases and J gave up 3 bases, with 21 bases separating them. The CDR3 sequence is 16 residues long. The CDR3 region is CATKGNSLAANEKLFF. The CDR3 DNA reads TGTGCCACCAAGGGGAACTCGCTTGCCGCTAATGAAAAACTGTTTTTT.

The genes are TRBV30 and TRBJ1-5; no firm D call. CDR1 is GTSNPN and CDR2 is SVGIG in the germline V gene (reference sequence). The CDR3 has 12 residues. Trimming removed 2 bases at V and 3 bases at J, with 5 bases between. The CDR3 protein is CAWSTTNQPQHF. The CDR3 DNA sequence: TGTGCCTGGAGTACGACCAATCAGCCCCAGCATTTT. Based on the CDR3 plus reference TRBV30 and TRBJ1-5, the full variable domain is SQTIHQWPATLVQPVGSPLSLECTVEGTSNPNLYWYRQAAGRGLQLLFYSVGIGQISSEVPQNLSASRPQDRQFILSSKKLLLSDSGFYLCAWSTTNQPQHFGDGTRLSIL.